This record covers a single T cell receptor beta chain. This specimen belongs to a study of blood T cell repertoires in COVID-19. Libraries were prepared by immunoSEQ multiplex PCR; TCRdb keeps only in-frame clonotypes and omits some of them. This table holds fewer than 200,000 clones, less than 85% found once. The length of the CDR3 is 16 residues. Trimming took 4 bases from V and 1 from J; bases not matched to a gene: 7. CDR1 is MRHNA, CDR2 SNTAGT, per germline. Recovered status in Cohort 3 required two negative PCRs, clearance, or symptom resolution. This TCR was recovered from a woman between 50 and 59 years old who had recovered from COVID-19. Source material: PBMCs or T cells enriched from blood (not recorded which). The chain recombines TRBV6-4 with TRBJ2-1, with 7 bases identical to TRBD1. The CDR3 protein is CASSGMGQSSYNEQFF. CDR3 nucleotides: TGTGCCAGCAGTGGAATGGGACAGTCATCCTACAATGAGCAGTTCTTC.